These 24 T cell receptor beta chains originate from one sample sequenced in a study of cytotoxic CD8 clonotypes in ibrutinib-treated CLL. Clones were sequenced by immunoSEQ multiplex PCR, and TCRdb holds only the in-frame ones, with some missing. This table holds 120,000 to 150,000 clones, about 91% found once. Specimen: PBMCs, collected after 12 months of ibrutinib treatment. Receptors were obtained from a human donor with chronic lymphocytic leukemia.

This chain connects TRBV7-9 to TRBJ2-1; 9 bases fit TRBD2. This CDR3 is built from 17 residues. In germline, CDR1 is SEHNR, CDR2 FQNEAQ (reference sequence). V dropped 4 bases and J dropped 5; count of bases not matched to a gene: 12. This chain's CDR3 is CASSSIRAGGNNNEQFF. CDR3 nucleotide sequence: TGTGCCAGCAGCTCAATCCGAGCGGGAGGTAACAACAATGAGCAGTTCTTC.

The chain uses TRBV4-3 and TRBJ2-1; D is undetermined. CDR3 length: 14 residues. Trimming took 0 bases from V and 8 from J, leaving 11 bases between them. Germline loops: CDR1 LGHNA, CDR2 YSLEER. DNA of the CDR3: TGCGCCAGCAGCCAAGATCCTAGGGTGGATGAGCAGTTCTTC. Translating gives CASSQDPRVDEQFF.

DNA for the CDR3: TGTGCCAGCAGTTTCGAACAACTAAGAACCGGGGAGCTGTTTTTT. It encodes CASSFEQLRTGELFF. This chain links TRBV28 with TRBJ2-2, with no clear D. Germline values: CDR1 MDHEN, CDR2 SYDVKM. The CDR3 is 15 residues long. Trimming pared 3 bases from V and 5 bases from J, leaving 13 bases between.

This clone was counted a single time. This chain links TRBV19 with TRBJ2-6; 12 nucleotides align to TRBD2. The CDR3 is 20 amino acids. Germline assignment: CDR1 LNHDA and CDR2 SQIVND (reference sequence). With 4 bases clipped from V and 0 bases from J, the junction kept 10 bases outside the gene matches. The CDR3 DNA follows: TGTGCCAGTAGTAGGGGACTAGCGGGCAAAATTAGCTCTGGGGCCAACGTCCTGACTTTC. Translating it yields CASSRGLAGKISSGANVLTF.

The chain links TRBV27 to TRBJ1-5; D not resolved. The germline V gene encodes CDR1 MNHEY and CDR2 SMNVEV (reference sequence). This CDR3 region has 13 residues. With 5 bases removed from V and 7 bases from J, the gap between germline ends came to 12 bases. The CDR3: CASSQGRLQPQHF. CDR3 coding DNA: TGTGCCAGCAGTCAAGGGAGGTTACAGCCCCAGCATTTT.

This sequence joins TRBV4-3 and TRBJ1-3, with 8 nucleotides matching TRBD1. The CDR3 runs 20 residues. The germline V gene has CDR1 LGHNA and CDR2 YSLEER. The junction had 19 bases not matched to a gene; V was cut back by 2 bases and J by 4 bases. CDR3 loop: CASSQSLTTLTGAAGNTIYF. The CDR3 DNA reads as TGCGCCAGCAGCCAATCTCTTACGACTTTGACAGGGGCTGCCGGAAACACCATATATTTT.

The J gene is TRBJ2-5, the V gene TRBV5-1; TRBD2 matches at 9 bases. Germline CDR1 and CDR2: SGHRS and YFSETQ. The CDR3 consists of 17 residues. The J segment lost 2 bases and the V segment lost 2 bases, leaving 10 bases of the junction unmatched. CDR3 residues: CASSFSPSGTTQETQYF. The CDR3 DNA reads as TGCGCCAGCAGCTTTTCCCCTAGCGGGACCACTCAAGAGACCCAGTACTTC.

The CDR3 DNA follows: TGTGCCAGCAGTCCACGACAGGGGATGGGCGACACTGAAGCTTTCTTT. Protein: CASSPRQGMGDTEAFF. The genes are TRBV25-1 and TRBJ1-1, with TRBD1 identical over 8 bases. The junction had 11 bases not matched to a gene; V was cut back by 5 bases and J by 3 bases. The length of the CDR3 is 16 residues. In germline, CDR1 is MGHDK, CDR2 SYGVNS.

The rearrangement links TRBV7-2 to TRBJ2-3; no firm D call. This CDR3 spans 13 amino acids. Germline CDR1 is SGHTA and CDR2 is FQGNSA. Trimming pared 1 base from V and 6 bases from J, leaving 8 bases between. CDR3 region: CASSLEVLDTQYF. CDR3 coding DNA: TGTGCCAGCAGCTTAGAGGTACTGGATACGCAGTATTTT.

This chain links TRBV4-1 with TRBJ2-1, with 9 positions matching TRBD2. This CDR3 is built from 15 residues. Germline V CDR1 and CDR2: MGHRA, YSYEKL. V shed 4 bases and J 3 bases; nucleotides not matched to a gene: 4. CDR3 sequence (DNA): TGCGCCAGCAGCCTTAGCGGGAGCGACTACAATGAGCAGTTCTTC. Translation: CASSLSGSDYNEQFF.

J is TRBJ2-1 and V is TRBV6-5; 7 positions agree with TRBD2. Germline V gives CDR1 MNHEY, CDR2 SVGAGI. V shed 8 bases and J 2 bases; nucleotides not matched to a gene: 0. The CDR3 extends over 12 amino acids. The CDR3 DNA sequence: TGTGCCAGCGGGAGGGCCTACAATGAGCAGTTCTTC. Translated, it gives CASGRAYNEQFF.

V usage is TRBV28 and J usage is TRBJ2-1; D may be TRBD2 (6 bases). Trimming removed 5 bases at V and 10 bases at J, with 15 bases between. Germline V gene sequence: CDR1 MDHEN, CDR2 SYDVKM. CDR3 size: 13 residues. The CDR3 is CASSAGLLGEQFF. In nucleotides, the CDR3 is TGTGCCAGCAGTGCGGGACTCTTAGGAGAGCAGTTCTTC.

The chain is built from TRBV27 and TRBJ1-1, with D unclear. The CDR3 loop spans 15 amino acids. The germline CDR1 and CDR2 sequences are MNHEY and SMNVEV (reference sequence). Trimming cost V 3 bases and J 0 bases, with 11 bases left between them. CDR3 DNA sequence: TGTGCCAGCAGTTTTCAAGGATCCATGAACACTGAAGCTTTCTTT. This codes for CASSFQGSMNTEAFF.

The chain is built from TRBV10-2 and TRBJ2-7; TRBD2 aligns across 10 bases. The length of the CDR3 is 14 residues. CDR1 is WSHSY, CDR2 SAAADI, per germline. V shed 9 bases, J shed 1 base, and the junction held 6 bases outside the gene matches. In DNA, the CDR3 is TGCGCCAGTAGTAGCGGGAGGTTATCCTACGAGCAGTACTTC. Translating it yields CASSSGRLSYEQYF.

The chain links TRBV27 to TRBJ2-3, with D possibly TRBD2 on 6 matching bases. Trimming cost V 6 bases and J 3 bases, with 19 bases left between them. The CDR3 runs 16 residues. The germline V gene encodes CDR1 MNHEY and CDR2 SMNVEV (reference sequence). CDR3 in amino acids: CASRGSRGRTTDTQYF. The CDR3 DNA reads TGTGCCAGCAGGGGTTCTCGAGGGAGGACGACAGATACGCAGTATTTT.

The V gene is TRBV19, the J gene TRBJ1-1; TRBD1 matches 8 bases. J was trimmed by 5 bases and V by 1 base; bases with no gene match: 3. Germline CDR1 LNHDA, CDR2 SQIVND (reference sequence). The CDR3 sequence is 14 residues long. CDR3 sequence reads: CASSIGTGRTEAFF. CDR3 coding DNA: TGTGCCAGTAGTATAGGGACAGGGCGGACTGAAGCTTTCTTT.

The V gene is TRBV6-5, the J gene TRBJ2-3; TRBD1 is a possible D gene (5 bases). Trimming left V 6 bases short and J 6 bases short, with 10 bases between. CDR1 MNHEY and CDR2 SVGAGI come from the germline V gene. There are 12 residues in the CDR3. CDR3 nucleotide sequence: TGTGCCAGCAGCTCAGGGTGGGATACGCAGTATTTT. Amino acid sequence: CASSSGWDTQYF.

The rearrangement uses TRBV28 and TRBJ2-7, with 9 positions matching TRBD2. Germline V gives CDR1 MDHEN, CDR2 SYDVKM. The CDR3 runs to 14 residues. The ends lost 9 bases at V and 4 bases at J; junction bases unmatched: 10. The chain's CDR3 is CASLYAGGSYEQYF. In DNA form, the CDR3 reads TGTGCCAGTCTATATGCGGGAGGGTCGTACGAGCAGTACTTC.

Only a few counts were recorded for this clone. This chain uses TRBV6-1 with TRBJ2-2; the D is unclear. Trimming took 7 bases from V and 1 from J, leaving 13 bases between them. Germline CDR1 MNHNS, CDR2 SASEGT. The CDR3 length is 15 residues. CDR3 nucleotides: TGTGCCAGCAACTCATTGGACCAGAACACCGGGGAGCTGTTTTTT. This gives the protein CASNSLDQNTGELFF.

V and J are TRBV25-1 and TRBJ2-2; D is ambiguous. The V end was cut by 7 bases, the J end by 6 bases, with 3 bases between. Germline V CDR1 and CDR2: MGHDK, SYGVNS. The CDR3 length is 10 residues. The CDR3 sequence is CASKAGELFF. The DNA of the CDR3 is TGTGCCAGCAAGGCCGGGGAGCTGTTTTTT. Looking up the rest from reference TRBV25-1 and TRBJ2-2 gives the full variable domain: EADIYQTPRYLVIGTGKKITLECSQTMGHDKMYWYQQDPGMELHLIHYSYGVNSTEKGDLSSESTVSRIRTEHFPLTLESARPSHTSQYLCASKAGELFFGEGSRLTVL.

This sequence joins TRBV6-5 and TRBJ1-2, with a possible D match to TRBD1 (6 bases). Germline CDR1 is MNHEY and CDR2 is SVGAGI. The CDR3 length is 16 residues. Trimming took off 4 bases at V and 7 bases at J, with 22 bases between the two ends. The DNA of the CDR3 is TGTGCCAGCAGTTCTACGGACAGAGCAAGAATGGGTGGCTACACCTTC. It translates to CASSSTDRARMGGYTF.

The genes are TRBV6-5 and TRBJ1-5, with unresolved D. The ends were cut back, 8 bases at V and 7 bases at J, with 12 bases in the middle. Looked up from germline, CDR1 is MNHEY and CDR2 is SVGAGI. The CDR3 spans 12 residues. The CDR3: CASSTPGQPQHF. The CDR3 DNA follows: TGTGCCAGCTCCACCCCGGGCCAGCCCCAGCATTTT.

The J gene is TRBJ1-5, the V gene TRBV7-8, with D unresolved. The CDR3 extends over 16 amino acids. V lost 0 bases, J lost 0 bases, and 9 bases lay in between. Per germline, CDR1 SGHVS and CDR2 FQNEAQ. CDR3: CASSLAGVASNQPQHF. In nucleotides, the CDR3 is TGTGCCAGCAGCTTAGCAGGAGTCGCTAGCAATCAGCCCCAGCATTTT.

V and J are TRBV6-5 and TRBJ1-5; D remains unclear. CDR1 and CDR2 (germline): MNHEY, SVGAGI. The V end was cut by 7 bases, the J end by 5 bases, with 9 bases between. The length of the CDR3 is 12 residues. Here the CDR3 reads CASNFPDQPQHF. CDR3 nucleotides: TGTGCCAGCAATTTTCCCGATCAGCCCCAGCATTTT.